These T cell receptor beta chains were read from a single sample in a study of T-cell reconstitution after alpha-beta-depleted transplantation in children. MiXCR, applied by TCRdb to the PCR reads, yields one record per CDR3 protein. The sample carries under 350,000 distinct CDR3 sequences, around 9.6% recorded once. Sequenced here: PBMCs from the stem cell graft donor, sampled from the stem cell graft. These TCRs come from a human donor who donated a stem cell graft to a child with SCID. Both conserved end residues are part of each CDR3. A D gene is named only where the DNA matches it firmly. Size values are once, few and many counts, or a class for expanded clones, and some rows have none.

few	.	TRBV5-1	TRBJ1-4	CASSYSQFFATNEKLFF	TGCGCCAGCAGCTATTCACAGTTTTTTGCAACTAATGAAAAACTGTTTTTT
few	.	TRBV27	TRBJ1-1	CASRPPQNTEAFF	TGTGCCAGCAGACCTCCACAGAACACTGAAGCTTTCTTT
.	TRBD2	TRBV6-5	TRBJ2-7	CASSYSSGGADEQYF	TGTGCCAGCAGTTACTCTAGCGGGGGGGCCGACGAGCAGTACTTC
.	.	TRBV5-1	TRBJ1-4	CASSLTSGGGEKLFF	TGCGCCAGCAGCTTGACGTCCGGGGGAGGCGAAAAACTGTTTTTT
.	TRBD1	TRBV7-8	TRBJ1-6	CASSKQGSNSPLHF	TGTGCCAGCAGCAAACAGGGGAGTAATTCACCCCTCCACTTT
.	TRBD1	TRBV19	TRBJ1-4	CASSNRDRRTPEKLFF	TGTGCCAGTAGTAACCGGGACAGGAGAACCCCTGAAAAACTGTTTTTT
few	.	TRBV25-1	TRBJ2-1	CASSEVGIADTYNEQFF	TGTGCCAGCAGTGAAGTGGGTATAGCGGACACCTACAATGAGCAGTTCTTC
many	.	TRBV9	TRBJ2-3	CASSVAVSTDTQYF	TGTGCCAGCAGCGTTGCGGTTAGCACAGATACGCAGTATTTT
few	.	TRBV7-3	TRBJ2-5	CASSLQAGQGTQYF	TGTGCCAGCAGCTTACAGGCAGGACAAGGGACCCAGTACTTC
many	.	TRBV27	TRBJ2-7	CASSFSGTYEQYF	TGTGCCAGCAGTTTCTCAGGAACCTACGAGCAGTACTTC
once	TRBD1	TRBV12-5	TRBJ1-2	CASGHLTGTYGYTF	TGTGCTAGTGGACACCTGACAGGGACCTATGGCTACACCTTC
.	.	TRBV5-1	TRBJ2-5	CASSLPKTGREKETQYF	TGCGCCAGCAGCTTGCCGAAGACAGGGAGGGAGAAAGAGACCCAGTACTTC
.	TRBD2	TRBV7-9	TRBJ2-1	CASSLLAGVTYNEQFF	TGTGCCAGCAGCTTACTAGCGGGGGTTACTTACAATGAGCAGTTCTTC
few	.	TRBV6-1	TRBJ1-1	CASTKQWNTEAFF	TGTGCCAGCACCAAACAATGGAACACTGAAGCTTTCTTT
many	.	TRBV7-2	TRBJ2-7	CASSLTLGAWEQYF	TGTGCCAGCAGCTTGACACTGGGGGCCTGGGAGCAGTACTTC
many	TRBD2	TRBV6-5	TRBJ2-7	CASSLAGGSSYEQYF	TGTGCCAGCAGTTTGGCGGGGGGGAGCTCCTACGAGCAGTACTTC
.	.	TRBV12-3/TRBV12-4	TRBJ2-7	CASSPVWAHEQYF	TGTGCCAGCAGCCCCGTGTGGGCTCACGAGCAGTACTTC
few	TRBD2	TRBV27	TRBJ2-3	CASYSLAGVTDTQYF	TGTGCCAGTTACTCCCTAGCGGGGGTCACAGATACGCAGTATTTT
few	TRBD2	TRBV7-2	TRBJ2-1	CASSLAVLAGGSYNEQFF	TGTGCCAGCAGCTTAGCGGTACTAGCGGGGGGAAGCTACAATGAGCAGTTCTTC
many	.	TRBV6-6	TRBJ2-1	CASSYSGEQFF	TGTGCCAGCAGTTATTCGGGTGAGCAGTTCTTC
many	.	TRBV5-1	TRBJ1-5	CASSLGTTSNQPQHF	TGCGCCAGCAGCTTGGGGACAACTAGCAATCAGCCCCAGCATTTT
many	.	TRBV20-1	TRBJ2-3	CSAVADTQYF	TGCAGTGCGGTGGCAGATACGCAGTATTTT
few	.	TRBV28	TRBJ2-3	CASREASDTQYF	TGTGCCAGCAGGGAAGCCTCAGATACGCAGTATTTT
.	TRBD1	TRBV12-5	TRBJ2-7	CASGSGTGWSYEQYF	TGTGCTAGTGGTTCTGGGACAGGGTGGTCCTACGAGCAGTACTTC
.	.	TRBV12-3/TRBV12-4	TRBJ2-7	CASSSLAAGTGPYEQYF	TGTGCCAGCAGTTCACTAGCCGCCGGGACCGGACCCTACGAGCAGTACTTC
few	.	TRBV27	TRBJ1-2	CASSLSGAAHYGYTF	TGTGCCAGCAGTTTATCGGGGGCGGCGCACTATGGCTACACCTTC
.	TRBD1	TRBV5-5	TRBJ1-1	CASSLKTGGRTEAFF	TGTGCCAGCAGCTTGAAGACAGGGGGTCGCACTGAAGCTTTCTTT
many	TRBD1	TRBV10-3	TRBJ1-6	CAITGQGNSPLHF	TGTGCCATCACTGGACAGGGGAATTCACCCCTCCACTTT
.	.	TRBV10-3	TRBJ1-5	CAISEGPSSNQPQHF	TGTGCCATCAGTGAAGGGCCCTCCAGCAATCAGCCCCAGCATTTT